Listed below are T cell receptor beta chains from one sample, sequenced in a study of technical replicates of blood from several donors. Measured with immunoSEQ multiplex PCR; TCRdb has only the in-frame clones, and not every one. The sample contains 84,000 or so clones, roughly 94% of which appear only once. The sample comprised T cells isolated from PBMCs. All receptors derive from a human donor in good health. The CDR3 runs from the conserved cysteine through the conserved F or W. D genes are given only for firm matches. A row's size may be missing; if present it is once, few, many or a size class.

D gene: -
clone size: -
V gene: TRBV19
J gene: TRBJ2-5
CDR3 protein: CASSIYLGQETQYF
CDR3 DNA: TGTGCCAGTAGTATATATCTCGGCCAAGAGACCCAGTACTTC

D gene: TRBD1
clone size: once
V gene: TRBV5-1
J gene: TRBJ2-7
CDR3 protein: CASFPGQGFDEQYF
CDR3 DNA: TGCGCCAGTTTCCCGGGACAGGGGTTCGACGAGCAGTACTTC

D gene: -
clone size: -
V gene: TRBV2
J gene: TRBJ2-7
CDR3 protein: CASSVDRSSYEQYF
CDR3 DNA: TGTGCCAGCAGTGTAGACAGGAGCTCCTACGAGCAGTACTTC

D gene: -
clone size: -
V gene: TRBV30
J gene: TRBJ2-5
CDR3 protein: CALEGKETQYF
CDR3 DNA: TGTGCCTTGGAGGGGAAAGAGACCCAGTACTTC

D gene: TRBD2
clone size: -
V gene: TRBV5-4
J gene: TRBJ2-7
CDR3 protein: CASSFAGAYEQYF
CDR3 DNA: TGTGCCAGCAGCTTCGCGGGAGCGTACGAGCAGTACTTC

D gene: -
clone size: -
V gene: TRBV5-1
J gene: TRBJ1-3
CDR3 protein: CASSLGPQGGGNTIYF
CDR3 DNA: TGCGCCAGCAGCTTGGGTCCGCAGGGAGGCGGAAACACCATATATTTT

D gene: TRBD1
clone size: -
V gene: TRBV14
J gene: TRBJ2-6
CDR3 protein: CASSQGTGRSGANVLTF
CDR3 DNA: TGTGCCAGCAGCCAAGGGACAGGGCGCTCTGGGGCCAACGTCCTGACTTTC

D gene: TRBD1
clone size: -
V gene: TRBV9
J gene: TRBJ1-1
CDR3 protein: CASSVTEGAINPEAFF
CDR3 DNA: TGTGCCAGCAGCGTAACGGAGGGGGCAATCAATCCTGAAGCTTTCTTT

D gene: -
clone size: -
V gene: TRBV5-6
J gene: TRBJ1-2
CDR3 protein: CASSPLRGHGYTF
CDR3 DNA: TGTGCCAGCAGCCCGCTCAGGGGCCATGGCTACACCTTC

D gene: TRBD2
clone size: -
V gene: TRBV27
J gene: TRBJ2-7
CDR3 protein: CASSSKLAGHAGEQYF
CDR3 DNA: TGTGCCAGCAGTTCTAAGCTAGCGGGGCATGCGGGCGAGCAGTACTTC

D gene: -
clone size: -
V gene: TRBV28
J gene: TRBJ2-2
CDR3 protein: CASSVIGGLFF
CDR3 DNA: TGTGCCAGCAGTGTTATCGGCGGGCTGTTTTTT

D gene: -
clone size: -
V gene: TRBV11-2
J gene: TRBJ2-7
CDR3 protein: CASSLLTGIYEQYF
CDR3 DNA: TGTGCCAGCAGCTTACTTACAGGGATCTACGAGCAGTACTTC

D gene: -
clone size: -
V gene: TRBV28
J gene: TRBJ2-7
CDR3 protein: CASSLGDLSYEQYF
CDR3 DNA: TGTGCCAGCAGTTTGGGGGACTTATCCTACGAGCAGTACTTC

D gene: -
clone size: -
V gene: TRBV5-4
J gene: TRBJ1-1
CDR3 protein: CASSPLADRMNTEAFF
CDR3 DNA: TGTGCCAGCAGCCCGTTGGCGGACAGAATGAACACTGAAGCTTTCTTT

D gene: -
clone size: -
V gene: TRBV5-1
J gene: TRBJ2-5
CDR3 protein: CASSSTGTSGETQYF
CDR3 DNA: TGCGCCAGCAGCTCGACAGGGACCAGCGGGGAGACCCAGTACTTC

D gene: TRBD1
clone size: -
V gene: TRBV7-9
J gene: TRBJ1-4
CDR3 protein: CASSFRQGGLSEKLFF
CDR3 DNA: TGTGCCAGCAGCTTTCGACAGGGGGGTTTAAGTGAAAAACTGTTTTTT

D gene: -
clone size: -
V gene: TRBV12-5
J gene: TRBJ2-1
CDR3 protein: CASGLHLQGLTYNEQFF
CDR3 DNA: TGTGCTAGTGGTTTGCACTTACAGGGATTGACCTACAATGAGCAGTTCTTC

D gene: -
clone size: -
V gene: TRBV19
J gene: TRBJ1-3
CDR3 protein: CASRGQGVDTIYF
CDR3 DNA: TGTGCCAGTAGGGGACAAGGGGTAGACACCATATATTTT

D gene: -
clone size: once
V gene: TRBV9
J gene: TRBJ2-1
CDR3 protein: CASSGTSEGYNEQFF
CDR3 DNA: TGTGCCAGCAGCGGAACTAGTGAGGGATACAATGAGCAGTTCTTC

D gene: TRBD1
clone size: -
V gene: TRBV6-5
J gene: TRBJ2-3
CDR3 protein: CASSSGGWGTQYF
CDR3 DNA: TGTGCCAGCAGCTCAGGGGGCTGGGGTACGCAGTATTTT

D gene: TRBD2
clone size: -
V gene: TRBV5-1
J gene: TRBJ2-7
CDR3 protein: CASSQGLAATYEQYF
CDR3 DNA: TGCGCCAGCAGCCAGGGACTAGCCGCAACCTACGAGCAGTACTTC

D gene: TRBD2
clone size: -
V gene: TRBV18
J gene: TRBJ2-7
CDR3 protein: CASSPGGSKMEQYF
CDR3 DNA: TGTGCCAGCTCACCGGGAGGGAGTAAAATGGAGCAGTACTTC

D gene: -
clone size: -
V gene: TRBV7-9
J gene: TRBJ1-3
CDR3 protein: CASSYNRDGDTIYF
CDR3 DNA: TGTGCCAGCAGCTATAACAGGGACGGAGACACCATATATTTT

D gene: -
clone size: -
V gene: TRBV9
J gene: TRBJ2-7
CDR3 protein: CASSAFPSRAYEQYF
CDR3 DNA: TGTGCCAGCAGCGCCTTCCCAAGCAGGGCCTACGAGCAGTACTTC

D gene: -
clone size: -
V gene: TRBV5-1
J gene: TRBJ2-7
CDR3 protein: CASSPSDGSWNEQYF
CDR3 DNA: TGCGCCAGCAGCCCCTCGGACGGGAGTTGGAACGAGCAGTACTTC

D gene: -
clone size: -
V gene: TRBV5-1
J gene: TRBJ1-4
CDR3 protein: CASSNTGTGGEKLFF
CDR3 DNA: TGCGCCAGCAGCAACACCGGGACGGGAGGTGAAAAACTGTTTTTT

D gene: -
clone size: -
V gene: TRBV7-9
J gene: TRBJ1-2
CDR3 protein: CASSRPDSQYGYTF
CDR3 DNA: TGTGCCAGCAGCCGCCCGGACAGCCAGTATGGCTACACCTTC

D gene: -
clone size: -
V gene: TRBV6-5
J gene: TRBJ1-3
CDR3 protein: CASSYRQPGNTIYF
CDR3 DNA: TGTGCCAGCAGTTACCGACAGCCCGGAAACACCATATATTTT

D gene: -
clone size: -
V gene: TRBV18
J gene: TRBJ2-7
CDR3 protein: CASSPPDSYEQYF
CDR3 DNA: TGTGCCAGCTCACCACCGGACAGCTACGAGCAGTACTTC

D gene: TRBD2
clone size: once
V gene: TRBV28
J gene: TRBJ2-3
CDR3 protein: CASSGTSGTLDTQYF
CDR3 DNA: TGTGCCAGCAGTGGGACTAGCGGGACTCTGGATACGCAGTATTTT

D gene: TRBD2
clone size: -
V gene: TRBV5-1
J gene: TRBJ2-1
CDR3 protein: CASSLVGGSSAGNEQFF
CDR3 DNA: TGCGCCAGCAGCTTGGTAGGCGGGAGTTCTGCTGGCAATGAGCAGTTCTTC

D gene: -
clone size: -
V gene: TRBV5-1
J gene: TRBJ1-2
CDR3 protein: CASRVDSHYGYTF
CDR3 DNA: TGCGCCAGCAGGGTGGACAGTCACTATGGCTACACCTTC

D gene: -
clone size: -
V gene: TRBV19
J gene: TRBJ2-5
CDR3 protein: CASSMGQPVETQYF
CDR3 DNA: TGTGCCAGTAGTATGGGACAACCAGTCGAGACCCAGTACTTC

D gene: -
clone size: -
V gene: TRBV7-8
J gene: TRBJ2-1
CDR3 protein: CASRQIGQGMAQFF
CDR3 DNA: TGTGCCAGCAGGCAAATCGGGCAGGGGATGGCGCAGTTCTTC

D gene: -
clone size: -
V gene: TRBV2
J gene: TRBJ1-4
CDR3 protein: CASSPGSTNEKLFF
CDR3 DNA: TGTGCCAGCAGCCCGGGGAGCACTAATGAAAAACTGTTTTTT

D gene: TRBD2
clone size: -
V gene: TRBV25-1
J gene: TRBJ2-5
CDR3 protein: CASRTSLQETQYF
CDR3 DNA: TGTGCCAGCAGGACTAGCTTACAAGAGACCCAGTACTTC

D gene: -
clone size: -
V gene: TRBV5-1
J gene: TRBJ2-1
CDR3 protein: CASSLRGGNYNEQFF
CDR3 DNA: TGCGCCAGCAGCTTGAGGGGGGGAAATTACAATGAGCAGTTCTTC

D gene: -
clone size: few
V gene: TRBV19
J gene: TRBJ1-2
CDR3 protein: CASSYDSSSNYGYTF
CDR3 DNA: TGTGCCAGTAGTTACGACAGCTCCTCAAACTATGGCTACACCTTC

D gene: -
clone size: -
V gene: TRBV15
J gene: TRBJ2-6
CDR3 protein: CATSRSTTASGANVLTF
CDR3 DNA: TGTGCCACCAGCAGATCCACAACAGCCTCTGGGGCCAACGTCCTGACTTTC

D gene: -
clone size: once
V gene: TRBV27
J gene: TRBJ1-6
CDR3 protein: CASSLGPPWATRNSPLHF
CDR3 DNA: TGTGCCAGCAGTTTAGGCCCCCCCTGGGCCACCAGAAATTCACCCCTCCACTTT

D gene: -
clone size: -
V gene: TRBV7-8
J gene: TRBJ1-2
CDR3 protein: CASSLGQIYGYTF
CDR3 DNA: TGTGCCAGCAGCTTAGGACAGATCTATGGCTACACCTTC

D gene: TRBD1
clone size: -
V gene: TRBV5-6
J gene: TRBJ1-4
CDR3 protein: CASSRDRGNEKLFF
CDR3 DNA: TGTGCCAGCAGCCGGGACAGGGGCAATGAAAAACTGTTTTTT

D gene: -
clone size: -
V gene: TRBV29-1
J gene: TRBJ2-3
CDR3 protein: CSFASDYGTDTQYF
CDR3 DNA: TGCAGCTTCGCTAGCGATTATGGCACAGATACGCAGTATTTT

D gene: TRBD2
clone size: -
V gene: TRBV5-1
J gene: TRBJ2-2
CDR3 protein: CASSLASSGSTTGELFF
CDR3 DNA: TGCGCCAGCAGCTTGGCCTCTAGCGGGAGTACCACCGGGGAGCTGTTTTTT

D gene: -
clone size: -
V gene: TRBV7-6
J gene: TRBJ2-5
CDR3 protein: CASSLARGNQETQYF
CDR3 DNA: TGTGCCAGCAGCTTAGCCAGGGGTAACCAAGAGACCCAGTACTTC

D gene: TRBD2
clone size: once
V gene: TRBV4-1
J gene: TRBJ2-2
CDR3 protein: CASSQVGLAGGRLNTGELFF
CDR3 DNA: TGCGCCAGCAGCCAAGTGGGACTAGCGGGAGGCCGCCTAAACACCGGGGAGCTGTTTTTT